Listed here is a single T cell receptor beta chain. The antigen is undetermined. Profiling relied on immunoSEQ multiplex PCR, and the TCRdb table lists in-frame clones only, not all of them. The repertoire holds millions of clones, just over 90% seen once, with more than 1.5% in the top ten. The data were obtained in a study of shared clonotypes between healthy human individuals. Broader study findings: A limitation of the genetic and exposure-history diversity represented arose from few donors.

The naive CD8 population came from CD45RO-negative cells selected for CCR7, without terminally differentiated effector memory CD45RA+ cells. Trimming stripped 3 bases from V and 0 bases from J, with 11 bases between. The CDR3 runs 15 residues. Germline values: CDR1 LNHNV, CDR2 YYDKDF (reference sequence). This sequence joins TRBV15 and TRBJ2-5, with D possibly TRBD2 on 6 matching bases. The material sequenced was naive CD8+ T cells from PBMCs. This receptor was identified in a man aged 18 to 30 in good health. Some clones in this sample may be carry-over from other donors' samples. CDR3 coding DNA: TGTGCCACCAGCAGCGAGCGGGCGTACCAAGAGACCCAGTACTTC. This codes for CATSSERAYQETQYF.